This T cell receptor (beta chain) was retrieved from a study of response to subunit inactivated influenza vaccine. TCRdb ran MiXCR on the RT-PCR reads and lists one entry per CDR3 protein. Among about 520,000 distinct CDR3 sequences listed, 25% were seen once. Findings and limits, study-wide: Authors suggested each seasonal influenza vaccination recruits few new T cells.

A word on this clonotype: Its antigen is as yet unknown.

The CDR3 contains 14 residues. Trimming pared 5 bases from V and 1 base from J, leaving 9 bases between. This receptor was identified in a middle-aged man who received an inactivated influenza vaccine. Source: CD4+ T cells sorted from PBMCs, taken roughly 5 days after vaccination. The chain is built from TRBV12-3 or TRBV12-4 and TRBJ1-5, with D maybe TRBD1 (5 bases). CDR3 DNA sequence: TGTGCCAGCAGTGTGCAGGGCAGCAATCAGCCCCAGCATTTT. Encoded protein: CASSVQGSNQPQHF.